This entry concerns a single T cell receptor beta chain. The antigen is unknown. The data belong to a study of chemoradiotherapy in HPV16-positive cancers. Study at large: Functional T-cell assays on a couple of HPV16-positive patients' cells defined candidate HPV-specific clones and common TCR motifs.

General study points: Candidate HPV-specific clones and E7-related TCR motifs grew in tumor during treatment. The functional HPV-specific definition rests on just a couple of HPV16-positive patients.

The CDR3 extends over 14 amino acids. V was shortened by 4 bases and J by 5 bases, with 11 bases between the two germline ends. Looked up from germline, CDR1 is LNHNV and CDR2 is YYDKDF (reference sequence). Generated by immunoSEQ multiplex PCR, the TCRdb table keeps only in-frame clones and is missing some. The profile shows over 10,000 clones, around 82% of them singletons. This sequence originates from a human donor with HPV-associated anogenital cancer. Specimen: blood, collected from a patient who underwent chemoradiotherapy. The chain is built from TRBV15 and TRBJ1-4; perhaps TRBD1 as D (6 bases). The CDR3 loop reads CATSIRGGNEKLFF. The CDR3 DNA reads TGTGCCACCAGCATCAGGGGAGGAAATGAAAAACTGTTTTTT.